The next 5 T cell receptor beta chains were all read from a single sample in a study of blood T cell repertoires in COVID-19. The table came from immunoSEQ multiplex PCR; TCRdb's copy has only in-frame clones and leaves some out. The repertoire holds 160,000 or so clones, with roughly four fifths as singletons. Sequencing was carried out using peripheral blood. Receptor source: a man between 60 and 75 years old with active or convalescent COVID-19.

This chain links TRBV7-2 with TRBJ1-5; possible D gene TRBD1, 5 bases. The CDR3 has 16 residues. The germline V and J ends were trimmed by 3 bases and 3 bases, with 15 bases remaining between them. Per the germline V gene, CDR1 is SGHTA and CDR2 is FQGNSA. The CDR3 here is CASSLAGPKLNQPQHF. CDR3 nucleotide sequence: TGTGCCAGCAGCTTGGCGGGGCCCAAACTCAATCAGCCCCAGCATTTT.

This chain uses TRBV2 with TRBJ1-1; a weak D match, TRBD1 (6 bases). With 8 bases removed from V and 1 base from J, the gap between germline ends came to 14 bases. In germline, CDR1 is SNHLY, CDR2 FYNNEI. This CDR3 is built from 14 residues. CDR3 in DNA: TGTGCCAGCTACGCGGGGGCAGGGAACACTGAAGCTTTCTTT. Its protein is CASYAGAGNTEAFF. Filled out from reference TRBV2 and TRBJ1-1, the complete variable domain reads EPEVTQTPSHQVTQMGQEVILRCVPISNHLYFYWYRQILGQKVEFLVSFYNNEISEKSEIFDDQFSVERPDGSNFTLKIRSTKLEDSAMYFCASYAGAGNTEAFFGQGTRLTVV.

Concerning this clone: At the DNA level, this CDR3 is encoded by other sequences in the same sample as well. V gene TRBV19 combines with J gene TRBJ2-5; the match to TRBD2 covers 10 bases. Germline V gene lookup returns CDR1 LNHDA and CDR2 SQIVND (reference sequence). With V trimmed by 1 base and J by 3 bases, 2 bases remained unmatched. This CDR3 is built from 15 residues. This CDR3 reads CASSIGLAGEETQYF. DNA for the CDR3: TGTGCCAGTAGTATAGGTCTAGCGGGAGAAGAGACCCAGTACTTC. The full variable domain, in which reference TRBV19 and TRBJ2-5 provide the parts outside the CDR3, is DGGITQSPKYLFRKEGQNVTLSCEQNLNHDAMYWYRQDPGQGLRLIYYSQIVNDFQKGDIAEGYSVSREKKESFPLTVTSAQKNPTAFYLCASSIGLAGEETQYFGPGTRLLVL.

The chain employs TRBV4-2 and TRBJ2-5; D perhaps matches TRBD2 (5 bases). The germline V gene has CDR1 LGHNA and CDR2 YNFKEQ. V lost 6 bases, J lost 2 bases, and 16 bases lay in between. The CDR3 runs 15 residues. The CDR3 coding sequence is TGTGCCAGCAGTCTCGAGACGGGGAAACAAGAGACCCAGTACTTC. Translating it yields CASSLETGKQETQYF.

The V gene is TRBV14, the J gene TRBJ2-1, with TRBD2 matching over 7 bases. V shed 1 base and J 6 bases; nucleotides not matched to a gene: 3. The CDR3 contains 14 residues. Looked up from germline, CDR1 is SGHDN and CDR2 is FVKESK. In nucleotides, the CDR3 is TGTGCCAGCAGCCAAGGACTAGCCTCCAATGAGCAGTTCTTC. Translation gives CASSQGLASNEQFF. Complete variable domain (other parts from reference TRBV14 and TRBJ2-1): EAGVTQFPSHSVIEKGQTVTLRCDPISGHDNLYWYRRVMGKEIKFLLHFVKESKQDESGMPNNRFLAERTGGTYSTLKVQPAELEDSGVYFCASSQGLASNEQFFGPGTRLTVL.